These 31 T cell receptor beta chains came from one sample sequenced in a study of cytomegalovirus exposure and HLA in healthy donors. A multiplex PCR was run with 60 Vbeta primers and 13 Jbeta primers. Using immunoSEQ multiplex PCR, the repertoire was profiled, and TCRdb retains in-frame clones only, with some absent. This table has around 98,000 clones, under 70% appearing once. Sequencing was done on a sample of PBMCs. The receptors come from a man in his fifties or sixties in good health and CMV-seronegative.

As for this clone: The sample holds other DNA sequences that translate to the same CDR3. V usage is TRBV9 and J usage is TRBJ1-1; no clear D gene. The V gene lost 0 bases and the J gene lost 0 bases, with 6 bases spanning the gap. The CDR3 totals 14 residues. Per the germline V gene, CDR1 is SGDLS and CDR2 is YYNGEE. The chain's CDR3 is CASSVASVNTEAFF. CDR3 bases: TGTGCCAGCAGCGTAGCTTCCGTGAACACTGAAGCTTTCTTT.

This clone showed up just once. The chain links TRBV10-3 to TRBJ2-7, with 8 bases identical to TRBD1. The CDR3 is 19 residues long. Looked up from germline, CDR1 is ENHRY and CDR2 is SYGVKD. V shed 2 bases and J 6 bases; nucleotides not matched to a gene: 21. The chain's CDR3 is CAISEPDRGRGTSALEQYF. The CDR3 nucleotides are TGTGCCATCAGTGAGCCCGACAGGGGAAGAGGGACCTCGGCCCTCGAGCAGTACTTC.

The chain joins TRBV27 to TRBJ1-5; D may be TRBD1 (5 bases). The V gene's germline CDR1 is MNHEY and CDR2 SMNVEV (reference sequence). The V end was cut by 8 bases, the J end by 5 bases, with 16 bases between. The CDR3 sequence is 14 residues long. CDR3 protein: CASSGTSGDQPQHF. The CDR3 DNA sequence: TGTGCCAGCTCCGGGACCTCGGGAGATCAGCCCCAGCATTTT.

V and J are TRBV11-2 and TRBJ2-2; maybe TRBD1 (6 bases). There are 15 residues in the CDR3. With 2 bases removed from V and 3 bases from J, the gap between germline ends came to 10 bases. Germline V gives CDR1 SGHAT, CDR2 FQNNGV. This CDR3 is CASSLLNRDTGELFF. The CDR3 region has the DNA TGTGCCAGCAGCTTATTGAACAGGGACACCGGGGAGCTGTTTTTT.

The chain links TRBV27 to TRBJ2-3; TRBD2 might be the D (6 bases). This CDR3 spans 14 amino acids. CDR1 and CDR2 (germline): MNHEY, SMNVEV (reference sequence). V was trimmed by 1 base and J by 1 base, leaving 6 bases between them. The CDR3 nucleotides read TGTGCCAGCAGTTTATGGGAGGGCACAGATACGCAGTATTTT. Residues: CASSLWEGTDTQYF.

The V gene is TRBV10-2, the J gene TRBJ2-3; D gene uncertain. Germline V gene data show CDR1 as WSHSY and CDR2 as SAAADI. The CDR3 has 14 amino acids. With 5 bases removed from V and 4 bases from J, the gap between germline ends came to 13 bases. In DNA, the CDR3 is TGCGCCAGCAGTCCCGCTCATGGCTCAGATACGCAGTATTTT. Encoded protein: CASSPAHGSDTQYF.

CDR3 DNA: TGTGCCAGCAGTTTTAGTAGGGGGAAAAGCGGGGATGAAAAACTGTTTTTT. Translated: CASSFSRGKSGDEKLFF. The chain couples TRBV28 to TRBJ1-4; D is possibly TRBD1 (6 bases). The CDR3 loop spans 17 amino acids. The V end lost 3 bases, the J end lost 6 bases, and 20 bases lay between the germline ends. Per germline, CDR1 MDHEN and CDR2 SYDVKM.

This chain connects TRBV15 to TRBJ1-1, with D tentatively TRBD1 (6 bases). With 0 bases removed from V and 1 base from J, the gap between germline ends came to 9 bases. This CDR3 has 15 amino acids. The germline gives CDR1 LNHNV, CDR2 YYDKDF (reference sequence). As DNA, the CDR3 is TGTGCCACCAGCAGAGATGGACAGAGGAACACTGAAGCTTTCTTT. Amino acid sequence: CATSRDGQRNTEAFF.

The chain joins TRBV7-9 to TRBJ1-2; a possible D gene is TRBD1 (5 bases). Germline V lookup: CDR1 SEHNR, CDR2 FQNEAQ (reference sequence). There are 15 residues in the CDR3. V was shortened by 5 bases and J by 8 bases, with 21 bases between the two germline ends. The CDR3 coding sequence is TGTGCCAGCAGCGGAGAGGTGGCAGGGCCTCGAGGCTACACCTTC. This sequence encodes CASSGEVAGPRGYTF. Full variable domain (outside the CDR3, taken from reference TRBV7-9 and TRBJ1-2): DTGVSQNPRHKITKRGQNVTFRCDPISEHNRLYWYRQTLGQGPEFLTYFQNEAQLEKSRLLSDRFSAERPKGSFSTLEIQRTEQGDSAMYLCASSGEVAGPRGYTFGSGTRLTVV.

In its sample, this clone was seen once. This chain joins TRBV10-3 and TRBJ2-2, with 10 bases fitting TRBD2. Germline V gene data show CDR1 as ENHRY and CDR2 as SYGVKD. The junction had 7 bases not matched to a gene; V was cut back by 8 bases and J by 7 bases. The CDR3 spans 14 residues. The CDR3 DNA reads TGTGCCATCGGAACTAGCGGGAATATCGGGGAGCTGTTTTTT. It yields the protein CAIGTSGNIGELFF.

This clone turned up a few times. V is TRBV2 and J is TRBJ2-7; tentatively, D is TRBD2 (5 bases). Germline CDR1 reads SNHLY; CDR2 reads FYNNEI. V dropped 6 bases and J dropped 6 bases, with 15 bases sitting between them. The CDR3 totals 13 residues. The CDR3 DNA reads TGTGCCAGCAGGACCCTCTTGGACTTCGAGCAGTACTTC. This translates into CASRTLLDFEQYF.

This chain uses TRBV18 with TRBJ1-4, with D possibly matching TRBD1 (5 bases). The germline V and J ends were trimmed by 3 bases and 4 bases, with 9 bases remaining between them. There are 14 residues in the CDR3. Germline V lookup: CDR1 KGHSH, CDR2 LQKENI. The CDR3 loop is CASSPDSLNEKLFF. The CDR3 DNA reads TGTGCCAGCTCACCTGACAGTCTTAATGAAAAACTGTTTTTT.

The chain carries TRBV5-5 and TRBJ2-5; the match to TRBD2 covers 8 bases. The germline gives CDR1 SGHKS, CDR2 YYEKEE (reference sequence). V was clipped by 3 bases and J by 2 bases; unmatched bases: 3. This CDR3 comprises 14 residues. The CDR3 region is CASSSPGGQETQYF. The DNA for the CDR3 is TGTGCCAGCAGCTCACCGGGGGGGCAAGAGACCCAGTACTTC.

The chain joins TRBV25-1 to TRBJ1-4, with a weak D call TRBD1 (5 bases). The V end was cut by 1 base, the J end by 7 bases, with 13 bases between. The CDR3 runs 15 residues. The germline CDR1 and CDR2 sequences are MGHDK and SYGVNS. CDR3 coding DNA: TGTGCCAGCAGTGAATTCGGGCGGGGGACTGAAAAACTGTTTTTT. Protein sequence: CASSEFGRGTEKLFF.

This clone was counted a few times. The chain recombines TRBV25-1 with TRBJ2-7; TRBD1 aligns across 8 bases. The CDR3 has 14 residues. Germline CDR1 is MGHDK and CDR2 is SYGVNS. V trimming: 4 bases; J trimming: 3 bases; junction bases outside the gene matches: 5. The CDR3 sequence: CASSVPGQVYEQYF. The CDR3 coding sequence is TGTGCCAGCAGTGTACCGGGACAGGTCTACGAGCAGTACTTC.

DNA of the CDR3: TGTGCCAGCAGCTTGGATACGCCCCTTCCGGGTACGCAGTATTTT. This translates into CASSLDTPLPGTQYF. This sequence joins TRBV5-4 and TRBJ2-3, with D unclear. The germline V gene has CDR1 SGHNT and CDR2 YYREEE (reference sequence). V was shortened by 0 bases and J by 8 bases, with 16 bases between the two germline ends. CDR3 length: 15 residues.

The chain recombines TRBV10-3 with TRBJ2-3, with TRBD2 identical over 10 bases. Germline CDR1 reads ENHRY; CDR2 reads SYGVKD. Trimming at V came to 3 bases and at J to 5 bases, leaving 11 bases not matched to a gene. This CDR3 spans 17 amino acids. The DNA of the CDR3 is TGTGCCATCAGTGATTACATTAGCGGGGGGTCGGAAGATACGCAGTATTTT. Encoded protein: CAISDYISGGSEDTQYF.

This clone has a single count. This rearrangement joins TRBV7-9 to TRBJ1-1; D gene uncertain. CDR3 length equals 14 residues. V dropped 1 base and J dropped 6 bases, with 12 bases sitting between them. Germline V gene data show CDR1 as SEHNR and CDR2 as FQNEAQ (reference sequence). This CDR3 is CASSLERGIPEAFF. The CDR3 bases are TGTGCCAGCAGCTTAGAGCGGGGAATCCCTGAAGCTTTCTTT. The full variable domain, rest sourced from reference TRBV7-9 and TRBJ1-1, is DTGVSQNPRHKITKRGQNVTFRCDPISEHNRLYWYRQTLGQGPEFLTYFQNEAQLEKSRLLSDRFSAERPKGSFSTLEIQRTEQGDSAMYLCASSLERGIPEAFFGQGTRLTVV.

The J gene is TRBJ1-2, the V gene TRBV27; TRBD1 matches 7 bases. CDR3 size: 16 residues. The ends lost 5 bases at V and 2 bases at J; junction bases unmatched: 11. CDR1 MNHEY and CDR2 SMNVEV come from the germline V gene (reference sequence). CDR3 residues: CASSLTGDRTNYGYTF. In nucleotides, the CDR3 is TGTGCCAGCAGTCTAACTGGGGACAGAACCAACTATGGCTACACCTTC.

This chain connects TRBV6-5 to TRBJ1-6; maybe TRBD1 (5 bases). This CDR3 has 15 amino acids. V was cut by 5 bases and J by 2 bases, with 10 bases left in between. From germline, CDR1 is MNHEY and CDR2 SVGAGI. The CDR3 DNA sequence: TGTGCCAGCAGTCTTCAGGGTCCCTATAATTCACCCCTCCACTTT. Amino acid sequence: CASSLQGPYNSPLHF.

This clone was seen just once. V gene TRBV11-1 combines with J gene TRBJ2-7, with TRBD1 identical over 7 bases. CDR3 length: 15 residues. Trimming cost V 5 bases and J 5 bases; bases outside gene matches: 12. Germline V gene sequence: CDR1 SGHAT, CDR2 FQDESV (reference sequence). The CDR3, as DNA: TGTGCCAGCAGCCTGCCTCCGACAGGGTCGGACGAGCAGTACTTC. This sequence encodes CASSLPPTGSDEQYF.

The rearrangement uses TRBV27 and TRBJ1-2, with 9 bases that match TRBD1. This CDR3 is 13 amino acids long. Germline V lookup: CDR1 MNHEY, CDR2 SMNVEV (reference sequence). After removal of 5 bases from V and 5 bases from J, the junction contained 3 bases not matched to a gene. The CDR3 DNA follows: TGTGCCAGCAGTGGGACAGGGAGGTATGGCTACACCTTC. Protein product: CASSGTGRYGYTF.

This clone was detected only a few times. The chain links TRBV5-1 to TRBJ2-2, with TRBD2 identical over 10 bases. Germline CDR1 SGHRS, CDR2 YFSETQ. CDR3 size: 18 residues. J was trimmed by 1 base and V by 0 bases; bases with no gene match: 6. Written as DNA, the CDR3 is TGCGCCAGCAGCTTGGGACTAGCGGGCCGAATGAACACCGGGGAGCTGTTTTTT. Translation: CASSLGLAGRMNTGELFF. The full variable domain, rest sourced from reference TRBV5-1 and TRBJ2-2, is KAGVTQTPRYLIKTRGQQVTLSCSPISGHRSVSWYQQTPGQGLQFLFEYFSETQRNKGNFPGRFSGRQFSNSRSEMNVSTLELGDSALYLCASSLGLAGRMNTGELFFGEGSRLTVL.

The chain employs TRBV28 and TRBJ1-5, with 7 bases lining up with TRBD1. The CDR3 runs to 15 residues. Per germline, CDR1 MDHEN and CDR2 SYDVKM. The junction had 14 bases not matched to a gene; V was cut back by 6 bases and J by 9 bases. Here the CDR3 DNA reads TGTGCCAGCAGCTCAGACAGGGCAACCCAGGGGCCCCAGCATTTT. It encodes CASSSDRATQGPQHF.

The rearrangement uses TRBV6-5 and TRBJ1-1; D may be TRBD1 (5 bases). The germline CDR1 and CDR2 sequences are MNHEY and SVGAGI. The CDR3 is 15 residues long. Trimming shortened V by 2 bases and J by 0 bases, and 10 bases separated the two germline ends. CDR3 sequence (DNA): TGTGCCAGCAGTTACGGGGACTTCTTGAACACTGAAGCTTTCTTT. Its translation: CASSYGDFLNTEAFF.

V is TRBV7-3 and J is TRBJ2-1; 11 bases are shared with TRBD2. This CDR3 has 20 amino acids. Looked up from germline, CDR1 is SGHTA and CDR2 is FQGTGA. Trimming cost V 5 bases and J 0 bases; bases outside gene matches: 15. The CDR3 bases are TGTGCCAGCAGCCCTAACCCCAGGACTAGCGGGCGTAGCTCCTACAATGAGCAGTTCTTC. Its protein is CASSPNPRTSGRSSYNEQFF.

The chain joins TRBV28 to TRBJ1-2, with D perhaps matching TRBD1 (6 bases). From germline, CDR1 is MDHEN and CDR2 SYDVKM. The CDR3 spans 14 residues. V dropped 5 bases and J dropped 6 bases, with 16 bases sitting between them. CDR3 sequence (DNA): TGTGCCAGCAGTCCACAGGGATCCTGGGATGGCTACACCTTC. This translates into CASSPQGSWDGYTF.

This sequence joins TRBV6-5 and TRBJ1-5; 7 bases line up with TRBD1. Germline-derived CDR1 and CDR2 are MNHEY and SVGAGI. The CDR3 has 14 amino acids. J was trimmed by 7 bases and V by 6 bases; bases with no gene match: 9. Here the CDR3 DNA reads TGTGCCAGCAGGATAAGACAGGGTGCCCAGCCCCAGCATTTT. Its protein is CASRIRQGAQPQHF.

In this sample, this clone turned up a few times. This chain uses TRBV6-5 with TRBJ2-1, with 8 bases lining up with TRBD1. J was trimmed by 9 bases and V by 4 bases; bases with no gene match: 5. Germline V gives CDR1 MNHEY, CDR2 SVGAGI. The CDR3 runs 13 residues. The chain's CDR3 is CASSSGQGVEQFF. The CDR3 DNA is TGTGCCAGCAGTTCCGGACAGGGTGTTGAGCAGTTCTTC.

This clone was recorded only once. The genes are TRBV7-2 and TRBJ1-4; perhaps TRBD1 as D (5 bases). The ends were cut back, 6 bases at V and 2 bases at J, with 16 bases in the middle. The length of the CDR3 is 16 residues. Germline V gene sequence: CDR1 SGHTA, CDR2 FQGNSA. CDR3 DNA sequence: TGTGCCAGCAGTCCTAACACAGGAGGGACTAATGAAAAACTGTTTTTT. Translation gives CASSPNTGGTNEKLFF.

The rearrangement uses TRBV6-5 and TRBJ2-5, with D possibly being TRBD1 (6 bases). This CDR3 is 14 amino acids long. The germline CDR1 and CDR2 sequences are MNHEY and SVGAGI. V was clipped by 2 bases and J by 3 bases, with 10 bases between them. CDR3 protein: CASSYRAGEETQYF. The CDR3 region has the DNA TGTGCCAGCAGTTACCGGGCAGGGGAAGAGACCCAGTACTTC.